Below are 5 T cell receptor beta chains sequenced from a single sample in a study of blood T cell repertoires in COVID-19. TCRdb keeps only in-frame clones here, not all; method: immunoSEQ multiplex PCR. The data contain over 300,000 clones, nearly 90% of them seen just once; the ten biggest clones take up approximately 7%. The sequenced sample consisted of peripheral blood. Receptors originate from a man younger than 30 with active or convalescent COVID-19.

This rearrangement joins TRBV11-2 to TRBJ2-2; D is undetermined. The ends were cut back, 0 bases at V and 5 bases at J, with 10 bases in the middle. CDR1 is SGHAT, CDR2 FQNNGV, per germline. The CDR3 covers 15 residues. CDR3 loop: CASSLELALTGELFF. The CDR3 nucleotides are TGTGCCAGCAGCTTAGAATTAGCTCTTACCGGGGAGCTGTTTTTT.

The chain is built from TRBV19 and TRBJ2-2; D perhaps matches TRBD1 (6 bases). V was pared by 6 bases and J by 1 base, with 12 bases between. Per the germline V gene, CDR1 is LNHDA and CDR2 is SQIVND (reference sequence). The CDR3 extends over 15 amino acids. The CDR3 region has the DNA TGTGCCAGTAGGGAAGACAGGCAGAACACCGGGGAGCTGTTTTTT. Translation gives CASREDRQNTGELFF.

This rearrangement joins TRBV28 to TRBJ1-5; D not resolved. In germline, CDR1 is MDHEN, CDR2 SYDVKM. V was clipped by 4 bases and J by 2 bases, with 12 bases between them. The CDR3 sequence is 15 residues long. CDR3: CASSSFPGGNQPQHF. The CDR3, as DNA: TGTGCCAGCAGTTCGTTTCCGGGAGGCAATCAGCCCCAGCATTTT.

CDR3 in amino acids: CASRSQRAPNYGYTF. The CDR3 DNA is TGTGCCAGCAGGAGCCAGAGGGCACCAAACTATGGCTACACCTTC. This chain links TRBV2 with TRBJ1-2; D unclear. The V gene lost 6 bases and the J gene lost 2 bases, with 16 bases spanning the gap. The CDR3 sequence is 15 residues long. The germline gives CDR1 SNHLY, CDR2 FYNNEI.

The table lists this clone with a count of one. The chain joins TRBV7-2 to TRBJ1-4; D is possibly TRBD1 (6 bases). The V end lost 2 bases, the J end lost 7 bases, and 11 bases lay between the germline ends. The CDR3 contains 14 residues. The germline V gene encodes CDR1 SGHTA and CDR2 FQGNSA. The CDR3 bases are TGTGCCAGCAGCTTAAGCAGACAGGCTGAAAAACTGTTTTTT. Protein product: CASSLSRQAEKLFF.